This is a list of T cell receptor beta chains from one sample in a study of regulatory and conventional T cells in RAG deficiency. Libraries were prepared by immunoSEQ multiplex PCR; TCRdb keeps only in-frame clonotypes and omits some of them. The table shows roughly 45,000 clones, with just under 90% occurring only once. These data also featured in a second study, about regulatory T cells.

Specimen: CD4+ effector T cells sorted from blood. Receptors originate from a human donor in good health. Both conserved end residues are part of each CDR3. Fields, in order: V gene, J gene, CDR3 protein.

>TRBV7-2|TRBJ2-5
CASSPGSKETQYF
>TRBV19|TRBJ1-2
CASRGGLGQPAYYGYTF
>TRBV6-5|TRBJ2-2
CASSGTVNTGELFF
>TRBV6-6|TRBJ1-6
CASSQSGYSPLHF
>TRBV10-3|TRBJ2-1
CAISEGVGLGGNEQFF
>TRBV28|TRBJ1-6
CASSLNPNNSPLHF
>TRBV6-1|TRBJ2-7
CASSTPGLAGVGEYF
>TRBV28|TRBJ1-5
CASSLHLMGRQPQHF
>TRBV11-2|TRBJ1-2
CASNVGTGGYGYTF
>TRBV12-5|TRBJ1-5
CASARDGNSNQPQHF
>TRBV5-8|TRBJ2-3
CASSPVGLAGTTDTQYF
>TRBV5-4|TRBJ1-2
CASSQGGTLANYGYTF
>TRBV28|TRBJ1-1
CASSPLRAGTNTEAFF
>TRBV5-4|TRBJ2-3
CASRGLAGTDTQYF
>TRBV28|TRBJ2-1
CASIRDRGRNEQFF
>TRBV6-5|TRBJ1-2
CASSPFTGYTF
>TRBV7-9|TRBJ1-1
CASSSQGANTEAFF
>TRBV19|TRBJ2-4
CASSIGNRGDGAKNIQYF
>TRBV7-8|TRBJ2-1
CASSSGLAGGSHNEQFF
>TRBV19|TRBJ2-1
CASSGSGPGAYNEQFF
>TRBV5-6|TRBJ2-2
CASSWAGTGTGELFF
>TRBV29-1|TRBJ2-1
CSVDQFEVGNEFF
>TRBV7-3|TRBJ2-2
CASSLVDTGELFF
>TRBV14|TRBJ2-5
CASSPGITQETQYF
>TRBV11-3|TRBJ2-6
CASSQRGGASGANVLTF
>TRBV18|TRBJ1-1
CASSPETELGAFF
>TRBV5-1|TRBJ2-5
CASSTPPGLAGTQETQYF
>TRBV29-1|TRBJ2-7
CSVSDGSYEQYF
>TRBV10-1|TRBJ1-2
CASSESRQGAGYTF
>TRBV15|TRBJ1-1
CATSPFSGQMNTEAFF
>TRBV10-3|TRBJ1-1
CAIRRDSMNTEAFF
>TRBV19|TRBJ2-1
CASSPTGGSQRSQFF
>TRBV15|TRBJ2-1
CATSRDIRDSYNEQFF
>TRBV2|TRBJ1-5
CASSRQGSGNQPQHF
>TRBV5-1|TRBJ1-3
CASSLGGSGNTIYF
>TRBV7-8|TRBJ1-1
CASSITFGRRGGNTEAFF
>TRBV5-1|TRBJ2-3
CASSLPRGGDTQYF
>TRBV6-5|TRBJ1-2
CASSYRIGYGYTF
>TRBV6-1|TRBJ1-5
CASSEAYGGGSNQPQHF
>TRBV11-2|TRBJ2-3
CASSLDRGRTDTQYF
>TRBV6-5|TRBJ2-5
CASSSGTGTQYF
>TRBV27|TRBJ2-1
CASSLDPQRGGLQFF
>TRBV5-5|TRBJ1-6
CASSLASNRNSPLHF
>TRBV28|TRBJ1-1
CASSSGLEKAFF
>TRBV7-2|TRBJ1-2
CASSFRDRDNYGYTF
>TRBV9|TRBJ2-5
CASSVGQTETQYF
>TRBV5-5|TRBJ2-7
CASSLTSGGAEIYEQYF
>TRBV28|TRBJ1-5
CASSSRNQPQHF
>TRBV19|TRBJ2-2
CASSMRLAGGGTGELFF
>TRBV7-9|TRBJ1-2
CASSRPGTFGYGYTF
>TRBV19|TRBJ1-5
CASSRPRTVNQPQHF
>TRBV6-1|TRBJ2-6
CASSEGAASGANVLTF
>TRBV28|TRBJ1-2
CASMKRSYYGYTF
>TRBV4-1|TRBJ2-5
CASSRTGGNQETQYF
>TRBV14|TRBJ2-7
CASSHPGQGVSYEQYF